The following is a T cell receptor beta chain sequence with its context. These data belong to a study of blood T cell repertoires in COVID-19. Overall study context: T cells, B-cell-depleted T cells, or PBMCs provided the cDNA or gDNA that served as material.

This CDR3 has 17 amino acids. Trimming took 1 base from V and 3 from J; bases not matched to a gene: 5. CDR1 and CDR2 from the germline V gene are KGHSH and LQKENI. Here immunoSEQ multiplex PCR was the method, and the copy in TCRdb shows in-frame clones only, minus some. Of about 230,000 clones listed, 84% are singletons. What was sequenced was peripheral blood. The clonotype comes from a middle-aged woman who had recovered from COVID-19. The J gene is TRBJ1-3, the V gene TRBV18; the match to TRBD1 covers 11 bases. The CDR3 loop reads CASSPRGTGGDGNTIYF. CDR3 bases: TGTGCCAGCTCACCACGTGGGACAGGGGGAGATGGAAACACCATATATTTT.